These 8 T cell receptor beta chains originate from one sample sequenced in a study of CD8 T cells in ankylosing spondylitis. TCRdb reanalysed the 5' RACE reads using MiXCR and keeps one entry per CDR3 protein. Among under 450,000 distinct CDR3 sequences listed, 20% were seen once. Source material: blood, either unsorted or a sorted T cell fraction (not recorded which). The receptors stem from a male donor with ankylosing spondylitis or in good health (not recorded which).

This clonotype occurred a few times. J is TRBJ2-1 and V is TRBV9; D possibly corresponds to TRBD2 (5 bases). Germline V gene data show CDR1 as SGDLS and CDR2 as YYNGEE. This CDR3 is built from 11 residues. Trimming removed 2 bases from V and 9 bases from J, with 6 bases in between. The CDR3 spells CASSVGSEQFF. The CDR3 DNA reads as TGTGCCAGCAGCGTGGGGAGTGAGCAGTTCTTC.

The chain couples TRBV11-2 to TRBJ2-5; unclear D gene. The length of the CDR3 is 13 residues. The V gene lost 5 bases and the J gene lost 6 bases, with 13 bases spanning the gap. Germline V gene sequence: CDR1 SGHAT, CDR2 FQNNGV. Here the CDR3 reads CASSPPGMQTQYF. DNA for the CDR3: TGTGCCAGCAGCCCCCCGGGCATGCAGACCCAGTACTTC.

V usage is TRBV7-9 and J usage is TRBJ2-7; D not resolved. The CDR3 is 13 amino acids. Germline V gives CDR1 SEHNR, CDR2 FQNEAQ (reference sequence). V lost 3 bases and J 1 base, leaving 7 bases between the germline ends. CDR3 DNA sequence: TGTGCCAGCAGCTTTGTAGGATCCTACGAGCAGTACTTC. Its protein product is CASSFVGSYEQYF. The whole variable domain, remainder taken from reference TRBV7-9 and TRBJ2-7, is DTGVSQNPRHKITKRGQNVTFRCDPISEHNRLYWYRQTLGQGPEFLTYFQNEAQLEKSRLLSDRFSAERPKGSFSTLEIQRTEQGDSAMYLCASSFVGSYEQYFGPGTRLTVT.

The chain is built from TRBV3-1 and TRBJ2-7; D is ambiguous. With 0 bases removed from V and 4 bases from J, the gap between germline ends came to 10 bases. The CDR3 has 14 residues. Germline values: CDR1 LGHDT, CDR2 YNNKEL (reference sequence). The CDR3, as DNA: TGTGCCAGCAGCCAAGAGCTGAACACTTACGAGCAGTACTTC. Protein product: CASSQELNTYEQYF.

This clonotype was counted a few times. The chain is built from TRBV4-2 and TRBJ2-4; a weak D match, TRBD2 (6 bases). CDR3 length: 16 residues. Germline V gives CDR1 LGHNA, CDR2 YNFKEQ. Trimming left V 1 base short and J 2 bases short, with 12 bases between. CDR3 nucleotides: TGTGCCAGCAGCCAAGGACGCGGGGAGACCAAAAACATTCAGTACTTC. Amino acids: CASSQGRGETKNIQYF.

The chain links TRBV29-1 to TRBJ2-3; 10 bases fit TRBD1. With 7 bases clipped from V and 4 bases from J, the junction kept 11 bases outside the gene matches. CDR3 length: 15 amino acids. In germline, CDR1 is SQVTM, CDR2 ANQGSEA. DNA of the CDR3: TGCAGCGCCGAAGCGGGGACAGGGGCCTCAGATACGCAGTATTTT. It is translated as CSAEAGTGASDTQYF.

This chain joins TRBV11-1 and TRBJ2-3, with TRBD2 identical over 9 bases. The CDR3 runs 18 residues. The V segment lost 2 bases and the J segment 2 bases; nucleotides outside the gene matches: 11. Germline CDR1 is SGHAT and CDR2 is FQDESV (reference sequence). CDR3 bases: TGTGCCAGCAGCTTATTGGTAGCGGGGGCGACCTACACAGATACGCAGTATTTT. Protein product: CASSLLVAGATYTDTQYF.

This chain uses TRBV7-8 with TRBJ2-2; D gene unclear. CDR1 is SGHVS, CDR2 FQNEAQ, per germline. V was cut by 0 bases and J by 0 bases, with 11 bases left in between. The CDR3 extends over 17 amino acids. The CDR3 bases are TGTGCCAGCAGCTTAGCGCTGCAGGTCGCGAACACCGGGGAGCTGTTTTTT. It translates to CASSLALQVANTGELFF.